A selection of T cell receptor beta chains follows, all from one sample in a study of T-cell reconstitution after alpha-beta-depleted transplantation in children. TCRdb processed the PCR reads anew with MiXCR; each CDR3 protein has one entry. The sample holds around 420,000 distinct CDR3 sequences, around 15% seen once. The sample in question was PBMCs, mostly from graft donor cells, obtained 360 days after TCRalphabeta/CD19-depleted stem cell transplant. The receptors come from a boy younger than two who had a stem cell transplant for Wiskott-Aldrich syndrome, so the T cells may come from the graft donor. The CDR3 runs from the conserved cysteine through the conserved F or W. D genes are given only for firm matches. Only some rows state a clone size, as once, few, many or a class for expanded clones.

D gene,V gene,CDR3 length,clone size,J gene,CDR3 DNA,CDR3 protein
TRBD1,TRBV3-1,19,NA,TRBJ1-1,TGTGCCAGCAGCCAAGCCGTTGGGACTGCCACAGGGGACCTAAGTGAAGCTTTCTTT,CASSQAVGTATGDLSEAFF
TRBD2,TRBV12-3/TRBV12-4,12,many,TRBJ2-3,TGTGCCTTGGGAGCGGGGAGAGATACGCAGTATTTT,CALGAGRDTQYF
NA,TRBV20-1,12,once,TRBJ2-7,TGCAGTGCTAAGAATAGGGCCTACGAGCAGTACTTC,CSAKNRAYEQYF
NA,TRBV3-1,13,few,TRBJ2-7,TGTGCCAGCAGCCAACATCAACTTTACGAGCAGTACTTC,CASSQHQLYEQYF
NA,TRBV7-7,16,few,TRBJ2-3,TGTGCCAGCAGCCTCCTCCCGGGACTTGGCACAGATACGCAGTATTTT,CASSLLPGLGTDTQYF
TRBD2,TRBV7-2,16,few,TRBJ2-7,TGTGCCAGCAGCTTTCTCCCGTCTAGCGGGAGCCACGAGCAGTACTTC,CASSFLPSSGSHEQYF
NA,TRBV12-3/TRBV12-4,16,few,TRBJ2-7,TGTGCCAGCAGTCTCCGAGAGGGGAAGGCATGGTACGAGCAGTACTTC,CASSLREGKAWYEQYF
NA,TRBV7-2,15,many,TRBJ2-2,TGTGCCAGCAGCTTAGCGCTCCGAGCCACCGGGGAGCTGTTTTTT,CASSLALRATGELFF
TRBD2,TRBV9,19,NA,TRBJ2-2,TGTGCCAGCAGCGTAGGATGGCTAGCGGGGGGGCCGAACACCGGGGAGCTGTTTTTT,CASSVGWLAGGPNTGELFF
NA,TRBV2,14,NA,TRBJ2-1,TGTGCCAGCACAAAAGGCTACTATTACAATGAGCAGTTCTTC,CASTKGYYYNEQFF
NA,TRBV27,16,NA,TRBJ1-1,TGTGCCAGCTCAGGGGTGGGGGTGGAGGAGAACACTGAAGCTTTCTTT,CASSGVGVEENTEAFF
TRBD2,TRBV29-1,15,NA,TRBJ2-3,TGCAGCACATGGGGACTAGCCGCTAGCACAGATACGCAGTATTTT,CSTWGLAASTDTQYF
TRBD2,TRBV10-3,15,NA,TRBJ2-7,TGTGCCATCAGCCTAGCGGGAGGCCCACCCTCCGAGCAGTACTTC,CAISLAGGPPSEQYF
TRBD1,TRBV4-3,17,few,TRBJ2-6,TGCGCCAGCAGCAGGGACAGGGGTTTTGCTGGGGCCAACGTCCTGACTTTC,CASSRDRGFAGANVLTF
TRBD2,TRBV7-2,17,few,TRBJ2-2,TGTGCCAGCAGCTTCGTGCTAGCGGGAGGGATAGCCGGGGAGCTGTTTTTT,CASSFVLAGGIAGELFF
TRBD1,TRBV12-3/TRBV12-4,17,NA,TRBJ2-6,TGTGCCAGTACACCGGGACAGGGCCGCTCTGGGGCCAACGTCCTGACTTTC,CASTPGQGRSGANVLTF
NA,TRBV3-1,13,NA,TRBJ1-2,TGTGCCAGCAGCCAAAGGGCGATCTATGGCTACACCTTC,CASSQRAIYGYTF
TRBD2,TRBV24-1,14,few,TRBJ2-1,TGTGCCACCTCCCGTTGGGCGGGAGGCAATGAGCAGTTCTTC,CATSRWAGGNEQFF
NA,TRBV12-3/TRBV12-4,16,NA,TRBJ1-1,TGTGCCAGCAGTTTAAGGGCAGGGAGGTTGAACACTGAAGCTTTCTTT,CASSLRAGRLNTEAFF
TRBD2,TRBV7-2,13,few,TRBJ2-3,TGTGCCAGCAGCAAAGGGACTAGCGCGATGGGGTATTTT,CASSKGTSAMGYF
NA,TRBV12-3/TRBV12-4,13,many,TRBJ2-2,TGTGCCAGCAGTTTAGATTACACCGGGGAGCTGTTTTTT,CASSLDYTGELFF
TRBD1,TRBV12-3/TRBV12-4,14,few,TRBJ2-7,TGTGCCAGCAGTTACTGGGACAGATCCTACGAGCAGTACTTC,CASSYWDRSYEQYF
NA,TRBV18,16,NA,TRBJ2-1,TGTGCCAGCTCACTCTCTCTGGGGGGCACCTACAATGAGCAGTTCTTC,CASSLSLGGTYNEQFF
TRBD2,TRBV5-1,14,NA,TRBJ2-5,TGCGCCAGCAGCCTCCATAGCGGGCTAGAGACCCAGTACTTC,CASSLHSGLETQYF
NA,TRBV6-2/TRBV6-3,14,few,TRBJ1-5,TGTGCCAGCAGTCTCCTAGGGCCCAATCAGCCCCAGCATTTT,CASSLLGPNQPQHF
NA,TRBV23-1,18,many,TRBJ2-2,TGCGCCAGCAGTCTAAATGGGGCGGAGGGGGCGGAGACCGGGGAGCTGTTTTTT,CASSLNGAEGAETGELFF
TRBD2,TRBV20-1,15,NA,TRBJ2-3,TGCAGTGCTAGGACTAGCGGGGCAGCCACAGATACGCAGTATTTT,CSARTSGAATDTQYF
TRBD1,TRBV5-1,15,few,TRBJ2-2,TGCGCCAGCAGCCGGCCCAGGGGGCGTACCGGGGAGCTGTTTTTT,CASSRPRGRTGELFF
NA,TRBV29-1,13,NA,TRBJ2-7,TGCAGCGCTGCGCGACCCCTGTCCAGCGAGCAGTACTTC,CSAARPLSSEQYF
NA,TRBV7-2,15,NA,TRBJ2-7,TGTGCCAGCAGCGACGGAGACGGTAGCTCCCACGAGCAGTACTTC,CASSDGDGSSHEQYF
TRBD2,TRBV27,17,few,TRBJ2-3,TGTGCCAGCAGTTCGCAACCGACTAGCGGAAGCACAGATACGCAGTATTTT,CASSSQPTSGSTDTQYF
NA,TRBV7-8,15,few,TRBJ2-2,TGTGCCAGCAGCTTAGCCCAGGGTGTTGCCGGGGAGCTGTTTTTT,CASSLAQGVAGELFF
TRBD2,TRBV6-2/TRBV6-3,15,NA,TRBJ2-1,TGTGCCACCGATCAGTTTAGCGGGGAGTACAATGAGCAGTTCTTC,CATDQFSGEYNEQFF
NA,TRBV5-1,14,NA,TRBJ2-5,TGCGCCAGCACGGGACGGGAGTGGTTAGAGACCCAGTACTTC,CASTGREWLETQYF
TRBD2,TRBV25-1,14,NA,TRBJ2-7,TGTGCCAGCAGATCTAGCGGTAGCTCCTACGAGCAGTACTTC,CASRSSGSSYEQYF
TRBD2,TRBV9,16,NA,TRBJ2-3,TGTGCCAGCAGCGTAGAGGCGGGAGGGCCCACAGATACGCAGTATTTT,CASSVEAGGPTDTQYF
TRBD1,TRBV5-1,16,NA,TRBJ2-1,TGCGCCAGCAGCTTGGGACAGGGAAGCTCCTACAATGAGCAGTTCTTC,CASSLGQGSSYNEQFF
TRBD2,TRBV6-1,14,few,TRBJ2-3,TGTGCCACCAAACTAGCGGGAGGTACAGATACGCAGTATTTT,CATKLAGGTDTQYF
TRBD2,TRBV12-3/TRBV12-4,13,NA,TRBJ2-3,TGTGCCAGCAGCCCTTTCCCGGGACTACCGCAGTATTTT,CASSPFPGLPQYF
NA,TRBV5-1,16,few,TRBJ2-2,TGCGCCAGCAGCTTGTTAGTCTGGGCGAACACCGGGGAGCTGTTTTTT,CASSLLVWANTGELFF